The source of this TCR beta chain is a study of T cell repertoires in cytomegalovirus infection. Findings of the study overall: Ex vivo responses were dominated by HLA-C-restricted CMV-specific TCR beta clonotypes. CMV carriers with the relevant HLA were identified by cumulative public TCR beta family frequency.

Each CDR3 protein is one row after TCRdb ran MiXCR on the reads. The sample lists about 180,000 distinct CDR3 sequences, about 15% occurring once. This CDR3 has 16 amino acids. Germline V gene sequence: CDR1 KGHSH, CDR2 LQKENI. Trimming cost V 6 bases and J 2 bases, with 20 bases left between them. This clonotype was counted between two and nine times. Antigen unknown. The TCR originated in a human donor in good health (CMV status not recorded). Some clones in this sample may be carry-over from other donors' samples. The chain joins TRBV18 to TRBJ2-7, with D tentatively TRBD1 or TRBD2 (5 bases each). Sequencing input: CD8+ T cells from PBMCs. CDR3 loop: CASSLRPGRSPYEQYF. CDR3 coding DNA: TGTGCCAGCTCGCTCCGCCCGGGACGGAGCCCCTACGAGCAGTACTTC.